In this sample, the clone carrying this T cell receptor beta chain turned up a few times. Using immunoSEQ multiplex PCR, the repertoire was profiled, and TCRdb retains in-frame clones only, with some absent. The data show tens of thousands of clones, about 90% seen once. These data are taken from a study of blood T cell repertoires in COVID-19. Sequenced material: peripheral blood. The clonotype originates from a human donor in a cohort sampled during active COVID-19.

The CDR3 protein is CAWGSGNTIYF. CDR3 coding DNA: TGTGCCTGGGGCTCCGGAAACACCATATATTTT. The chain uses TRBV30 and TRBJ1-3; no clear D. This CDR3 has 11 amino acids. From germline, CDR1 is GTSNPN and CDR2 SVGIG (reference sequence). V was pared by 5 bases and J by 4 bases, with 6 bases between.